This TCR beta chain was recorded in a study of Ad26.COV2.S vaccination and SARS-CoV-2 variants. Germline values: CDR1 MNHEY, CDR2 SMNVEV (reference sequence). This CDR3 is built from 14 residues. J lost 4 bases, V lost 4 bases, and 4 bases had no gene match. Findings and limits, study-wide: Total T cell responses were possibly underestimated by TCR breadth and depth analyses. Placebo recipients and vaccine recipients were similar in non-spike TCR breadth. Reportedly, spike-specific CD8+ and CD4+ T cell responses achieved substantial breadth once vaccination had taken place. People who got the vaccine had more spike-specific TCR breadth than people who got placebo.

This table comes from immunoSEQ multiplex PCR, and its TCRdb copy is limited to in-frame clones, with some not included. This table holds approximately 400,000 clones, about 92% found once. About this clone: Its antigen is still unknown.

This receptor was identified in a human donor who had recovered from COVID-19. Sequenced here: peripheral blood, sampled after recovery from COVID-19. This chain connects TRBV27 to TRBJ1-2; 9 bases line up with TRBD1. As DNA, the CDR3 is TGTGCCAGCAGTTCAGGACAGGGGACCTATGGCTACACCTTC. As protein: CASSSGQGTYGYTF.